The entry that follows covers one T cell receptor beta chain sequence. The antigen remains undetermined. The CDR3 consists of 15 residues. Trimming pared 3 bases from V and 4 bases from J, leaving 17 bases between. Germline V gene lookup returns CDR1 SGHRS and CDR2 YFSETQ. Around 300 ng DNA, some 30,000 T cell genomes, went into unsorted PBMC replicate PCRs. Sequencing was performed with immunoSEQ multiplex PCR; in TCRdb, only in-frame clones are kept and a portion is missing. Found here are about 460,000 clones, approximately 71% of them singletons; the top ten hold around 12%. This sample stems from a study of shared clonotypes between healthy human individuals. Study-level findings and limits: Sampling covered blood only; tissue repertoires likely differ.

The sample taken for sequencing was PBMCs. The chain has TRBV5-1 and TRBJ2-7; D is ambiguous. The TCR comes from a woman aged 35 to 49 in good health. Some clones in this sample may be carry-over from other donors' samples. CDR3: CASSSLAGVRYEQYF. The CDR3 DNA reads as TGCGCCAGCAGCTCCTTAGCTGGAGTCAGATACGAGCAGTACTTC.